One and the same sample provided the 16 T cell receptor beta chains below, sequenced in a study of shared clonotypes between healthy human individuals. Naive CD8 cells comprised CD45RO-negative, CCR7-positively selected cells, excluding terminally differentiated effector memory CD45RA+ cells. Repertoires were generated with immunoSEQ multiplex PCR, while TCRdb's copy carries only in-frame clones and drops some. The sample includes roughly 1,800,000 clones, 85% to 95% seen only once; the top ten take more than 0.95%. Sequencing was done on a sample of naive CD8+ T cells sorted from blood. These TCRs come from a young man in good health.

The CDR3 nucleotides read TGTGCCAGCAGCGGAAACAGGGTAGGAAGCAATCAGCCCCAGCATTTT. It specifies CASSGNRVGSNQPQHF. The chain is built from TRBV5-7 and TRBJ1-5; a possible D gene is TRBD1 (6 bases). TRBV5-7 is an open reading frame whose function is uncertain. V lost 4 bases and J 1 base, leaving 15 bases between the germline ends. This CDR3 region has 16 residues.

The DNA for the CDR3 is TGTGCCAGCTCACCCCCTTCCACCTACGAGCAGTACTTC. Translation gives CASSPPSTYEQYF. This chain uses TRBV18 with TRBJ2-7; D gene ambiguous. CDR3 length: 13 amino acids. V lost 3 bases to trimming and J lost 2 bases, with 8 bases between them. From germline, CDR1 is KGHSH and CDR2 LQKENI.

The chain is built from TRBV27 and TRBJ2-3, with D possibly being TRBD1 (5 bases). In germline, CDR1 is MNHEY, CDR2 SMNVEV (reference sequence). The CDR3 runs 14 residues. V was pared by 3 bases and J by 2 bases, with 9 bases between. The CDR3 spells CASSFLTDTDTQYF. CDR3 nucleotides: TGTGCCAGCAGTTTCCTGACAGACACAGATACGCAGTATTTT.

This chain links TRBV7-9 with TRBJ2-7, with 9 nucleotides matching TRBD1. V shed 4 bases and J 4 bases; nucleotides not matched to a gene: 11. The CDR3 length is 16 residues. Germline V gene sequence: CDR1 SEHNR, CDR2 FQNEAQ (reference sequence). As DNA, the CDR3 is TGTGCCAGCAGCTCTCCCTTGGGGACAGGGATATACGAGCAGTACTTC. Amino acids: CASSSPLGTGIYEQYF.

This rearrangement joins TRBV2 to TRBJ2-7; D is unresolved. The CDR3 is made up of 12 amino acids. Germline V CDR1 and CDR2: SNHLY, FYNNEI. The V end was cut by 3 bases, the J end by 4 bases, with 7 bases between. Here the CDR3 reads CASSEREYEQYF. The CDR3 region has the DNA TGTGCCAGCAGTGAGCGAGAGTACGAGCAGTACTTC.

The chain is built from TRBV28 and TRBJ2-7; 7 positions match TRBD1. The J segment lost 4 bases and the V segment lost 4 bases, leaving 19 bases of the junction unmatched. Germline CDR1 MDHEN, CDR2 SYDVKM. This CDR3 region has 18 residues. DNA of the CDR3: TGTGCCAGCAGTTCACTTCCAGGGGGTTTGACCCCTGGGTACGAGCAGTACTTC. This encodes CASSSLPGGLTPGYEQYF.

V is TRBV29-1 and J is TRBJ1-2, with D perhaps matching TRBD1 (5 bases). The CDR3 totals 17 residues. The V end lost 0 bases, the J end lost 5 bases, and 22 bases lay between the germline ends. Germline CDR1 SQVTM, CDR2 ANQGSEA. CDR3 bases: TGCAGCGTTGAAGAGCCAGTCGGGGGGGACCGTCCGTATGGCTACACCTTC. Its translation: CSVEEPVGGDRPYGYTF.

This clone was counted a single time. V usage is TRBV4-3 and J usage is TRBJ2-7; 12 positions match TRBD2. V gave up 4 bases and J gave up 4 bases; unmatched junction bases: 8. The CDR3 runs to 16 residues. Germline loops: CDR1 LGHNA, CDR2 YSLEER. CDR3 amino acids: CASSPGLAGPDYEQYF. CDR3 bases: TGCGCCAGCAGCCCTGGACTAGCGGGGCCGGATTACGAGCAGTACTTC.

The chain employs TRBV7-6 and TRBJ2-7; D is perhaps TRBD1 (5 bases). The CDR3 has 12 residues. Between the trimmed V and J ends, which lost 2 bases and 6 bases, there was a span of 8 bases. Germline CDR1 and CDR2: SGHVS and FNYEAQ. This CDR3 is CASSLMGPEQYF. The CDR3 nucleotides read TGTGCCAGCAGCTTAATGGGGCCCGAGCAGTACTTC. Complete variable domain (other parts from reference TRBV7-6 and TRBJ2-7): GAGVSQSPRYKVTKRGQDVALRCDPISGHVSLYWYRQALGQGPEFLTYFNYEAQQDKSGLPNDRFSAERPEGSISTLTIQRTEQRDSAMYRCASSLMGPEQYFGPGTRLTVT.

This chain joins TRBV29-1 and TRBJ2-5, with 9 bases aligning to TRBD1. The CDR3 contains 15 residues. The J segment lost 5 bases and the V segment lost 6 bases, leaving 13 bases of the junction unmatched. Germline V gene lookup returns CDR1 SQVTM and CDR2 ANQGSEA. The CDR3 DNA reads TGCAGCGTGAGGGACAGGGAGGGTTACTCTGAGACCCAGTACTTC. Translating gives CSVRDREGYSETQYF.

The rearrangement links TRBV7-8 to TRBJ2-5; 7 nucleotides line up with TRBD1. The J segment lost 1 base and the V segment lost 5 bases, leaving 4 bases of the junction unmatched. This CDR3 comprises 14 residues. The germline gives CDR1 SGHVS, CDR2 FQNEAQ. The CDR3 loop reads CASSTGTVQETQYF. CDR3 nucleotides: TGTGCCAGCAGCACCGGGACAGTCCAAGAGACCCAGTACTTC.

This clone appeared a few times. The chain couples TRBV19 to TRBJ1-5, with unresolved D. Germline V gene sequence: CDR1 LNHDA, CDR2 SQIVND (reference sequence). Trimming pared 5 bases from V and 7 bases from J, leaving 12 bases between. The CDR3 is 13 amino acids. The CDR3 loop reads CASSVYLGQPQHF. CDR3 coding DNA: TGTGCCAGTAGTGTTTACCTAGGGCAGCCCCAGCATTTT.

The rearrangement links TRBV7-9 to TRBJ2-7; D gene unclear. Between the trimmed V and J ends, which lost 3 bases and 3 bases, there was a span of 6 bases. There are 12 residues in the CDR3. The V gene's germline CDR1 is SEHNR and CDR2 FQNEAQ (reference sequence). The CDR3 protein is CASSFVGYEQYF. The CDR3 DNA reads as TGTGCCAGCAGCTTCGTCGGCTACGAGCAGTACTTC.

A note on this clone: At the DNA level, this CDR3 is encoded by other sequences in the same sample as well. The V and J genes are TRBV13 and TRBJ2-7; possible D gene TRBD2, 6 bases. V was trimmed by 0 bases and J by 4 bases, leaving 10 bases between them. Germline V CDR1 and CDR2: PRHDT, FYEKMQ (reference sequence). There are 14 residues in the CDR3. CDR3: CASSLGLAPYEQYF. In nucleotides, the CDR3 is TGTGCCAGCAGCTTAGGGCTAGCGCCTTACGAGCAGTACTTC.

As concerns this clone: This sample also contains other DNA sequences that code for the same CDR3. The J gene is TRBJ2-7, the V gene TRBV5-5; 8 bases line up with TRBD1. CDR1 SGHKS and CDR2 YYEKEE come from the germline V gene (reference sequence). The CDR3 is 14 amino acids. V dropped 7 bases and J dropped 1; count of bases not matched to a gene: 7. CDR3 sequence: CASSPGTGSYEQYF. In nucleotides, the CDR3 is TGTGCCAGCTCCCCCGGGACAGGATCCTACGAGCAGTACTTC. The full variable domain, with the rest looked up from reference TRBV5-5 and TRBJ2-7, is DAGVTQSPTHLIKTRGQQVTLRCSPISGHKSVSWYQQVLGQGPQFIFQYYEKEERGRGNFPDRFSARQFPNYSSELNVNALLLGDSALYLCASSPGTGSYEQYFGPGTRLTVT.

The chain has TRBV27 and TRBJ2-3; no reliable D call. Trimming pared 4 bases from V and 6 bases from J, leaving 14 bases between. The CDR3 length is 14 residues. The germline V gene has CDR1 MNHEY and CDR2 SMNVEV (reference sequence). The CDR3 DNA follows: TGTGCCAGCAGTTCAAGGGTGACCAAGGATACGCAGTATTTT. Translation: CASSSRVTKDTQYF.